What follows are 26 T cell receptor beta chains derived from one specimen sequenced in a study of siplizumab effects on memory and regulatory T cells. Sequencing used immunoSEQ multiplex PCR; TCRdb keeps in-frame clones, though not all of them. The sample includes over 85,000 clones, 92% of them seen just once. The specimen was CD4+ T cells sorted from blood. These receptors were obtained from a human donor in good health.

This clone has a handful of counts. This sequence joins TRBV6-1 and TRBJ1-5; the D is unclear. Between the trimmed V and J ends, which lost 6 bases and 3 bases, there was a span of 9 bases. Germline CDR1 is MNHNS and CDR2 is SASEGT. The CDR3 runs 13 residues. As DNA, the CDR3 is TGTGCCAGCAGCCGGGGAAACAATCAGCCCCAGCATTTT. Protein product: CASSRGNNQPQHF.

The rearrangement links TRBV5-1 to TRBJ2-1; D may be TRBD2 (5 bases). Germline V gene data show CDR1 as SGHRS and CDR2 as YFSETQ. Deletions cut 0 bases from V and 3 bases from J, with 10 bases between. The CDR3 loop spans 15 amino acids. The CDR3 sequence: CASSLGGIFYNEQFF. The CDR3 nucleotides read TGCGCCAGCAGCTTGGGAGGGATCTTCTACAATGAGCAGTTCTTC.

The CDR3 is CASSQAPGSISYNEQFF. Written as DNA, the CDR3 is TGCGCCAGCAGCCAAGCACCGGGGTCGATTTCCTACAATGAGCAGTTCTTC. The chain couples TRBV4-1 to TRBJ2-1; D perhaps matches TRBD2 (5 bases). Germline assignment: CDR1 MGHRA and CDR2 YSYEKL. V was cut by 1 base and J by 1 base, with 14 bases left in between. The CDR3 consists of 17 residues.

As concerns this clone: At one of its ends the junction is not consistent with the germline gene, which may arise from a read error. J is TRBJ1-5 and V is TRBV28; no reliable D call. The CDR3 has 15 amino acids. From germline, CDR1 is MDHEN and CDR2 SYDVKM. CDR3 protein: CASSFKQVGNQPRHF. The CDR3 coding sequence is TGTGCCAGCAGTTTTAAGCAGGTGGGAAATCAGCCCCGGCATTTT.

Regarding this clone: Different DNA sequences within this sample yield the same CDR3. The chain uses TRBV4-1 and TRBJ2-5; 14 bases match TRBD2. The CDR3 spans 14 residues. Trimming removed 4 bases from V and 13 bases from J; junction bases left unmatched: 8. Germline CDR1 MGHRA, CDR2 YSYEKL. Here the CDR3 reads CASSPGLAGDARYF. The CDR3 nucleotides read TGCGCCAGCAGCCCGGGACTAGCGGGAGATGCGAGGTACTTC.

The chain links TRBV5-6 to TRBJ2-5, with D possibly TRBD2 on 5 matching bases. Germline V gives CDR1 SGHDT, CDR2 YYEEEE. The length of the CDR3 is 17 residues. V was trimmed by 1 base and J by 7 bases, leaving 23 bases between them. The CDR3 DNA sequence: TGTGCCAGCAGCTTGTCGGGGAGTCAACAATGGGCCGGGACCCAGTACTTC. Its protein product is CASSLSGSQQWAGTQYF.

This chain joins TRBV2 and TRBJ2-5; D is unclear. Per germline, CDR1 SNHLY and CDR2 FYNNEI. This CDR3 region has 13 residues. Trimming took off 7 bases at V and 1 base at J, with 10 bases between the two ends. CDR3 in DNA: TGTGCCAGCACCCGGGCTCTCCAAGAGACCCAGTACTTC. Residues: CASTRALQETQYF.

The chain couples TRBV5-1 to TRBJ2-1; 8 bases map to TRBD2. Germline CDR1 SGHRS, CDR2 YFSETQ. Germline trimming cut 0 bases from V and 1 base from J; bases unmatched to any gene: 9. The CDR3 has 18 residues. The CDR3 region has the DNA TGCGCCAGCAGCTTGGATGGTAGCGGGATCAGGTCCTACAATGAGCAGTTCTTC. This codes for CASSLDGSGIRSYNEQFF.

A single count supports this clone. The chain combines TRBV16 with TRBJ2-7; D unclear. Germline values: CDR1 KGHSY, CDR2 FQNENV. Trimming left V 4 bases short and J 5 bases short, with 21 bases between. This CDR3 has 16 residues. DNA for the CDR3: TGTGCCAGCAGCCGTGATCATAAGCTCTTGTCAGACGAGCAGTACTTC. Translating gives CASSRDHKLLSDEQYF.

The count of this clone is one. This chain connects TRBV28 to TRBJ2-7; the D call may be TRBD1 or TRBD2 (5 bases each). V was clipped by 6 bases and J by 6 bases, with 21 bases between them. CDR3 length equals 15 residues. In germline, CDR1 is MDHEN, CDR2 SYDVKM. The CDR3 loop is CASSIIPGPLGEQYF. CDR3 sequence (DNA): TGTGCCAGCAGCATTATTCCGGGGCCCCTGGGCGAGCAGTACTTC.

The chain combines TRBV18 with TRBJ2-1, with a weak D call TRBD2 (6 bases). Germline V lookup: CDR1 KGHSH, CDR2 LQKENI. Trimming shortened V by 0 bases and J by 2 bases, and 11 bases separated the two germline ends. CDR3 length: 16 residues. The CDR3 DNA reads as TGTGCCAGCTCACCACCGTGGGGAGGCGCCTACAATGAGCAGTTCTTC. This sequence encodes CASSPPWGGAYNEQFF.

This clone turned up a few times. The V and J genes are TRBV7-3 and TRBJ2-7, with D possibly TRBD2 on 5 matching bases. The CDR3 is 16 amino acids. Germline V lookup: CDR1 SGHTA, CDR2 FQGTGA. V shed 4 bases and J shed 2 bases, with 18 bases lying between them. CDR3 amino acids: CASSSPGGGWAYEQYF. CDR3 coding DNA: TGTGCCAGCAGCTCTCCCGGTGGCGGGTGGGCCTACGAGCAGTACTTC.

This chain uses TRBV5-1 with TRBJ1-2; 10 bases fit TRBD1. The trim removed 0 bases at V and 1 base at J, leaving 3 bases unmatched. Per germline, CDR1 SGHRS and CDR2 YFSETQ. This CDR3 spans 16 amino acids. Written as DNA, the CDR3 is TGCGCCAGCAGCTTGGGACAGGGGGCGCGTAACTATGGCTACACCTTC. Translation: CASSLGQGARNYGYTF.

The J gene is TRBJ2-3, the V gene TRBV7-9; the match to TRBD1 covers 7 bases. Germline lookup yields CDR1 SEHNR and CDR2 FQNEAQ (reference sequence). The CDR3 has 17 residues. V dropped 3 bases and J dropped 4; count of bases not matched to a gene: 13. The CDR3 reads CASSFIPTTGIADTQYF. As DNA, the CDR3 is TGTGCCAGCAGCTTTATACCGACGACAGGGATCGCAGATACGCAGTATTTT.

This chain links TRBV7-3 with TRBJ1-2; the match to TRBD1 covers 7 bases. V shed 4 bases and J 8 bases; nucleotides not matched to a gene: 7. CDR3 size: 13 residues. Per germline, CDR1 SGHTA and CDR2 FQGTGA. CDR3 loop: CASSSTGTEGYTF. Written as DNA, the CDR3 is TGTGCCAGCAGCTCCACCGGGACAGAGGGCTACACCTTC.

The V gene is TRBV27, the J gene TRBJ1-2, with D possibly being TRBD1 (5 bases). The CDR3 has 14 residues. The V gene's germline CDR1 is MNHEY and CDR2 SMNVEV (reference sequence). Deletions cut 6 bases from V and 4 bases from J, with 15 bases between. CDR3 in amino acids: CASSLTGVPYGYTF. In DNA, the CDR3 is TGTGCCAGCAGCCTTACAGGCGTCCCCTATGGCTACACCTTC.

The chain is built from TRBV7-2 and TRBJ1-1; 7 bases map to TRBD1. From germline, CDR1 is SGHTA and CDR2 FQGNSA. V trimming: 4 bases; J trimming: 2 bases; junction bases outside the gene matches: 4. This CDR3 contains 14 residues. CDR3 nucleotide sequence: TGTGCCAGCAGCTGGGGACAGTTAAACACTGAAGCTTTCTTT. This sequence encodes CASSWGQLNTEAFF.

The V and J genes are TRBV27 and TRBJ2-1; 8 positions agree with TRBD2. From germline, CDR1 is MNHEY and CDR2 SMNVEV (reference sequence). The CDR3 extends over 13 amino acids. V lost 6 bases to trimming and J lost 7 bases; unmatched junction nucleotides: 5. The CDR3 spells CASRVSGKNEQFF. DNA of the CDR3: TGTGCCAGCAGGGTTAGCGGGAAGAATGAGCAGTTCTTC.

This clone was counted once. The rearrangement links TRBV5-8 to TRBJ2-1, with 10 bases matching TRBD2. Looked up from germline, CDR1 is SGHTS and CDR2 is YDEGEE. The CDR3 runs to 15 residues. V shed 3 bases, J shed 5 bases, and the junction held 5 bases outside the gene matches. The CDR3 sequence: CASSWGGLANNEQFF. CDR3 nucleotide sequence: TGTGCCAGCAGCTGGGGGGGACTAGCGAACAATGAGCAGTTCTTC.

This chain's CDR3 is CASSLAGDRGLPGNTIYF. CDR3 nucleotides: TGTGCCAGCAGCTTGGCAGGGGACAGGGGGCTTCCTGGAAACACCATATATTTT. The rearrangement links TRBV5-6 to TRBJ1-3; 12 nucleotides align to TRBD1. The CDR3 covers 18 residues. The germline CDR1 and CDR2 sequences are SGHDT and YYEEEE. The V and J ends lost 0 bases and 2 bases, in that order; junction bases with no gene match: 6.

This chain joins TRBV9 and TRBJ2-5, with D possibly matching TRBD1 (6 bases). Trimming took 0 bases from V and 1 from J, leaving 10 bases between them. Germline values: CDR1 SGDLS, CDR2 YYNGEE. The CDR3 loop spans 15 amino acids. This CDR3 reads CASSVDSRGQETQYF. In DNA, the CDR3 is TGTGCCAGCAGCGTAGATTCCAGGGGCCAAGAGACCCAGTACTTC.

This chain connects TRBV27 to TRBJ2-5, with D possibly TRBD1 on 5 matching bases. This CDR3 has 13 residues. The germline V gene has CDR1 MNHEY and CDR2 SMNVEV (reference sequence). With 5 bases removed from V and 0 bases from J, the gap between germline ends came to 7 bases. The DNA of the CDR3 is TGTGCCAGCAGTAACAGGTACCAAGAGACCCAGTACTTC. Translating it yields CASSNRYQETQYF.

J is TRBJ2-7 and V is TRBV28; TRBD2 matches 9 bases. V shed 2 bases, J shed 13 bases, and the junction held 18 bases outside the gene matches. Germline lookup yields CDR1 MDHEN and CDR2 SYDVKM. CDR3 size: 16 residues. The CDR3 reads CASSLGTSPRLHPNYF. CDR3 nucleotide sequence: TGTGCCAGCAGTTTAGGGACTAGCCCACGCCTACACCCTAACTACTTC.

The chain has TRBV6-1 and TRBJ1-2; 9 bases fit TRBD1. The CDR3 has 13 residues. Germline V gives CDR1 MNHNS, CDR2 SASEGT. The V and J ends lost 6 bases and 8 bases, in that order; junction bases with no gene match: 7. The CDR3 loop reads CASRGDRAIGYTF. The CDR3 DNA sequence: TGTGCCAGCAGGGGGGACAGGGCCATCGGCTACACCTTC.

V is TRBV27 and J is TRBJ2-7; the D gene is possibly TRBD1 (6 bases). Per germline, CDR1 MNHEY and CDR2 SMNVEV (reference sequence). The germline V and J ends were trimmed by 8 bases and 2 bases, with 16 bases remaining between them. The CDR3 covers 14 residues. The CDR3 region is CASGRRGRAYEQYF. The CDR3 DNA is TGTGCCAGCGGACGCAGGGGCCGAGCCTACGAGCAGTACTTC.

The CDR3 coding sequence is TGTGCCTCTCTCTGGGGGGGCGCTGAAGCTTTCTTT. It yields the protein CASLWGGAEAFF. The rearrangement uses TRBV30 and TRBJ1-1; weak D call: TRBD1 (6 bases). The CDR3 runs 12 residues. V lost 7 bases to trimming and J lost 6 bases, with 15 bases between them. In germline, CDR1 is GTSNPN, CDR2 SVGIG (reference sequence).